The source of this TCR beta chain is a study of T cell changes during pregnancy in multiple sclerosis. Many counts were recorded for this clone. V lost 5 bases, J lost 2 bases, and 7 bases stayed unmatched. Germline V gene lookup returns CDR1 MNHEY and CDR2 SMNVEV (reference sequence). This CDR3 contains 15 residues. Some clones are missing from TCRdb's copy, which holds only in-frame ones; the method was immunoSEQ multiplex PCR. Here the sample spans about 100,000 clones, roughly nine tenths being singletons. The sequence was collected from a female donor with multiple sclerosis, enrolled in a pregnancy study. This sequence joins TRBV27 and TRBJ2-5, with 8 positions matching TRBD2. The starting material was peripheral blood, obtained after pregnancy. CDR3 DNA sequence: TGTGCCAGCAGTGGAACGGGCGGGGGGCAAGAGACCCAGTACTTC. It specifies CASSGTGGGQETQYF.